Below, 16 T cell receptor beta chains from the same sample are listed, as sequenced in a study of T-cell reconstitution after alpha-beta-depleted transplantation in children. This sample's TCRbeta library carried unique molecular identifier barcodes. MiXCR, run by TCRdb on the PCR reads, gives a single entry per CDR3 protein. The sample gives 490,000 or so distinct CDR3 sequences, 12% of which show up once; around 5.8% is in the top ten. Sample: PBMCs from the stem cell graft donor, taken from the stem cell graft. The origin of the receptors is a human donor who donated a stem cell graft to a child with combined immunodeficiency.

The chain employs TRBV12-3 or TRBV12-4 and TRBJ2-5, with D unclear. V was clipped by 4 bases and J by 3 bases, with 6 bases between them. The CDR3 is 12 residues long. The CDR3 coding sequence is TGTGCCAGCAGTTCCATGAAAGAGACCCAGTACTTC. Its protein is CASSSMKETQYF.

This clonotype was seen more than once but under ten times. The chain employs TRBV21-1 and TRBJ2-1; the D call of TRBD2 is as the table states it, not checked on the DNA. TRBV21-1 is a pseudogene locus. The CDR3 spans 11 residues. CDR3 in DNA: TGTGCCAGGGGCCTTTACAATGAGCAGTTCTTC. Encoded protein: CARGLYNEQFF.

This clonotype was observed at least ten times. The chain is built from TRBV7-9 and TRBJ2-2, with D hard to call. Germline CDR1 and CDR2: SEHNR and FQNEAQ (reference sequence). This CDR3 spans 15 amino acids. Trimming pared 2 bases from V and 3 bases from J, leaving 10 bases between. The CDR3 DNA is TGTGCCAGCAGCTTATCCATAGTCCACACCGGGGAGCTGTTTTTT. Its protein product is CASSLSIVHTGELFF. The full variable domain, completed using reference TRBV7-9 and TRBJ2-2, is DTGVSQNPRHKITKRGQNVTFRCDPISEHNRLYWYRQTLGQGPEFLTYFQNEAQLEKSRLLSDRFSAERPKGSFSTLEIQRTEQGDSAMYLCASSLSIVHTGELFFGEGSRLTVL.

Only a few counts were recorded for this clonotype. J is TRBJ1-4 and V is TRBV5-5; no clear D. The germline V gene has CDR1 SGHKS and CDR2 YYEKEE (reference sequence). V lost 0 bases, J lost 10 bases, and 16 bases lay in between. The CDR3 is 15 residues long. The CDR3 bases are TGTGCCAGCAGCTTGGAACGGATTATCCCGGGAAAACTGTTTTTT. Translated, it gives CASSLERIIPGKLFF.

In its sample, this clonotype was seen a few times. This chain joins TRBV14 and TRBJ2-3; D call uncertain. This CDR3 is 16 amino acids long. CDR1 and CDR2 from the germline V gene are SGHDN and FVKESK. The germline V and J ends were trimmed by 0 bases and 1 base, with 11 bases remaining between them. The CDR3 nucleotides read TGTGCCAGCAGCCAAGATCGAACGGATCGCACAGATACGCAGTATTTT. Its protein product is CASSQDRTDRTDTQYF.

This clonotype was seen many times. This chain links TRBV10-3 with TRBJ2-1; tentative D call: TRBD2 (7 bases). The CDR3 is 15 amino acids. V was cut by 4 bases and J by 2 bases, with 12 bases left in between. The germline V gene has CDR1 ENHRY and CDR2 SYGVKD. The CDR3 coding sequence is TGTGCCATCAGTGGGGAAGGGGGGGCCTACAATGAGCAGTTCTTC. Translated, it gives CAISGEGGAYNEQFF.

This clonotype has ten or more counts. This chain connects TRBV20-1 to TRBJ1-2; 8 bases align to TRBD1. Trimming removed 1 base from V and 4 bases from J; junction bases left unmatched: 14. Looked up from germline, CDR1 is DFQATT and CDR2 is SNEGSKA (reference sequence). CDR3 length: 17 residues. CDR3 residues: CSARVGVDRGAGYGYTF. CDR3 bases: TGCAGTGCTAGAGTTGGAGTAGACAGGGGCGCGGGCTATGGCTACACCTTC.

This clonotype was detected a few times. The chain links TRBV12-3 or TRBV12-4 to TRBJ1-1; 9 bases match TRBD1. J lost 5 bases, V lost 5 bases, and 3 bases had no gene match. The CDR3 contains 13 residues. The CDR3 spells CASSPGTGTEAFF. The DNA of the CDR3 is TGTGCCAGCAGTCCCGGGACAGGGACTGAAGCTTTCTTT.

This clonotype was detected once. The chain has TRBV25-1 and TRBJ1-2, with 10 positions matching TRBD1. Germline lookup yields CDR1 MGHDK and CDR2 SYGVNS. The junction had 15 bases not matched to a gene; V was cut back by 5 bases and J by 6 bases. The CDR3 has 17 amino acids. The CDR3 region has the DNA TGTGCCAGCAGTCCCCGGGACAGGGGCATTTTCTATGATGGCTACACCTTC. Protein product: CASSPRDRGIFYDGYTF.

This clonotype was seen many times. This chain connects TRBV5-1 to TRBJ1-1; 8 bases line up with TRBD1. The CDR3 is 13 residues long. Germline V gene lookup returns CDR1 SGHRS and CDR2 YFSETQ. V lost 4 bases and J lost 11; bases outside the gene matches: 10. This CDR3 reads CASSEQPGQDAFF. Here the CDR3 DNA reads TGCGCCAGCAGCGAACAACCGGGACAGGACGCTTTCTTT. Full variable domain (outside the CDR3, taken from reference TRBV5-1 and TRBJ1-1): KAGVTQTPRYLIKTRGQQVTLSCSPISGHRSVSWYQQTPGQGLQFLFEYFSETQRNKGNFPGRFSGRQFSNSRSEMNVSTLELGDSALYLCASSEQPGQDAFFGQGTRLTVV.

J is TRBJ2-3 and V is TRBV4-3; 8 bases line up with TRBD1. The germline gives CDR1 LGHNA, CDR2 YSLEER. The CDR3 spans 17 residues. V lost 5 bases, J lost 0 bases, and 10 bases stayed unmatched. The CDR3 protein is CASSWTRQGWSTDTQYF. The CDR3 nucleotides are TGCGCCAGCAGCTGGACTCGACAGGGGTGGAGCACAGATACGCAGTATTTT.

This clonotype was observed many times. The rearrangement joins TRBV2 to TRBJ2-1, with 9 bases that match TRBD2. The CDR3 consists of 14 residues. Germline V lookup: CDR1 SNHLY, CDR2 FYNNEI. V shed 2 bases and J 9 bases; nucleotides not matched to a gene: 5. The chain's CDR3 is CASSELAGTGEQFF. The CDR3 DNA reads as TGTGCCAGCAGTGAACTAGCGGGAACAGGTGAGCAGTTCTTC.

The CDR3 loop is CASSRRLAGGLRQETQYF. The CDR3 nucleotides are TGTGCCAGCAGTCGCCGACTAGCGGGAGGTCTACGTCAAGAGACCCAGTACTTC. This chain joins TRBV7-7 and TRBJ2-5; TRBD2 agrees at 13 bases. Germline CDR1 SSHAT, CDR2 FNYEAQ (reference sequence). V shed 6 bases and J 2 bases; nucleotides not matched to a gene: 12. The length of the CDR3 is 18 residues.

This clonotype was counted between two and nine times. The genes are TRBV12-3 or TRBV12-4 and TRBJ1-4; D is unresolved. The CDR3 extends over 15 amino acids. The germline V and J ends were trimmed by 6 bases and 10 bases, with 21 bases remaining between them. CDR3 coding DNA: TGTGCCAGCAGCCTAGTCGGACGGAATGGAGGAAAACTGTTTTTT. This gives the protein CASSLVGRNGGKLFF.

The V gene is TRBV9, the J gene TRBJ2-7, with a possible D match to TRBD2 (5 bases). V was cut by 0 bases and J by 5 bases, with 12 bases left in between. The CDR3 has 14 residues. Germline CDR1 is SGDLS and CDR2 is YYNGEE. CDR3 bases: TGTGCCAGCAGCGTAGAGGGTAGCGAGGACGAGCAGTACTTC. Translating it yields CASSVEGSEDEQYF.

The sample holds a few counts of this clonotype. Relative to the germline gene, one junction end is altered; a read error may explain this. The chain has TRBV9 and TRBJ2-1, with 7 bases lining up with TRBD2. Germline loops: CDR1 SGDLS, CDR2 YYNGEE. CDR3 length equals 15 residues. The CDR3 region has the DNA TGTACCAGCAGCCCGGGGCTAGCGGAATACAATGAGCAGTTCTTC. Its protein is CTSSPGLAEYNEQFF.